Included here is one T cell receptor beta chain sequence, with context. Antigen unknown. V shed 4 bases, J shed 7 bases, and the junction held 12 bases outside the gene matches. The CDR3 covers 16 residues. The data belong to a study of human T cells and chemical hapten exposure. Study observations and caveats: Alopecia affected the donors, so their immune response may differ from healthy people's.

Time point noted: pre-sensitization, week 0. Specified treatment: therapeutic diphenylcyclopropenone sensitization with weekly scalp DPC. Whole blood, unfractionated, served as the material for total RNA extraction. From the RACE reads, TCRdb called clonotypes with MiXCR, one entry per CDR3 protein. The sample carries fewer than 150,000 distinct CDR3 sequences, roughly 14% recorded once. The V call is TRBV12-3 or TRBV12-4, the J call TRBJ2-2; TRBD1 matches at 7 bases. This TCR derives from a woman aged 18-35 years with alopecia areata. Some clones in this sample may be carry-over from other donors' samples. Sequenced material: whole blood, taken in connection with sensitization to the hapten diphenylcyclopropenone (DPC). The CDR3 spells CASSSYFTGDGGELFF. CDR3 sequence (DNA): TGTGCCAGCAGTTCCTACTTTACAGGGGACGGCGGGGAGCTGTTTTTT.